Reported below is one T cell receptor beta chain. It has no known antigen specificity. Per-base qualities were not stored, and no clone one base away is much larger. The data derive from a study of T cell responses to AZD1222 COVID-19 vaccine (dated by TCRdb to the early 2020s). Describing the broader study: AZD1222 recipients given second doses at about 4 weeks or at about 12 weeks were pooled, since spike-specific TCR depth and breadth were not found to differ between the two schedules. A total of under 250 trial participants underwent TCR sequencing, of whom 200 to 220 had received two doses of AZD1222 and 26 had received two doses of the MenACWY control vaccine. Trial participants were enrolled into age subgroups of 18-55, 56-69 and 70-plus years, which contained roughly 150, 30 and 60 TCR-sequenced participants, respectively. Points the paper makes about the study in general: Participants were mostly white British and included more females than males, and it was suggested by the authors that clonal diversity may have been underestimated. Reportedly, close to half of the unique spike-specific TCRs recognized epitopes lying outside the regions that are mutated in the B.1.351 and B.1.1.7 variants. After two AZD1222 doses, spike-specific TCR breadth and depth were significantly higher than at day 0 and than in MenACWY recipients. Because no day 14 peak-response samples were available, repertoires were characterized only after the peak T cell response. Conclusions about previously exposed vaccinees are limited, since just a handful of AZD1222 recipients were seropositive for SARS-CoV-2 at baseline. In the small 56-69-year group, the increase in depth fell short of significance, most likely because of low power. CD4 TCRs associated with the vaccine covered the entire spike protein, and the dominant responses were in regions 160-218 and 743-854.

The CDR3 regions of human TCRbeta chains were subjected to immunosequencing. The paper's processing steps were these. TCRs in the repertoires were matched against a reference library of SARS-CoV-2-specific TCRs that had been generated with the MIRA antigen-specificity platform. Breadth meant the fraction of unique TCRs that were SARS-CoV-2-associated, whereas depth meant the fraction of total T cells that were SARS-CoV-2-associated. Using the MIRA data, each spike-specific TCR was assigned both to the spike region to which the TCR was reactive and to a CD4 or CD8 class. Log10-transformed breadth and depth values were compared by one-way ANOVA with Sidak's multiple comparisons tests. TCRdb mirrors the immuneACCESS table, restricted to in-frame sequences. Some clones are absent from its copies; in checked studies, under half trace to an unresolved V gene, and the reason for the others is unknown. V, J and clone size are taken as reported in that table, and D and trimming were inferred from the DNA itself. In all, the sample holds 200,000 or so clones, and about 87% of those were seen once. Of the sample, under 6.5% is held by the ten largest clones.

This specimen's time point label, interpreted: baseline before first vaccination. Vaccinee samples were obtained from the UK trials COV001 and COV002, which included a single-blind randomized controlled phase 2/3 trial of AZD1222 (ChAdOx1 nCoV-19) in healthy adults. Trial participant PBMC samples were collected at day 0 and day 28 after the second dose for TCRbeta chain sequencing. The germline V gene (reference sequence) supplies CDR1 SEHNR and CDR2 FQNEAQ. Trimming costs V 5 bases and J 4 bases, and their ends lie 11 bases apart. The CDR3 measures 14 amino acids from cysteine to phenylalanine. The only DNA kept is the CDR3, 42 bases in frame from the first base.

The sequence was collected from an adult in good health. The specimen comprised peripheral blood, sampled on day 0 of AZD1222 vaccination. The rearranged chain carries TRBV7-9 and TRBJ2-2; the D gene remains uncertain. The CDR3 reads CASSRLGSTGELFF. The DNA is TGTGCCAGCAGCCGCCTCGGTAGCACCGGGGAGCTGTTTTTT.